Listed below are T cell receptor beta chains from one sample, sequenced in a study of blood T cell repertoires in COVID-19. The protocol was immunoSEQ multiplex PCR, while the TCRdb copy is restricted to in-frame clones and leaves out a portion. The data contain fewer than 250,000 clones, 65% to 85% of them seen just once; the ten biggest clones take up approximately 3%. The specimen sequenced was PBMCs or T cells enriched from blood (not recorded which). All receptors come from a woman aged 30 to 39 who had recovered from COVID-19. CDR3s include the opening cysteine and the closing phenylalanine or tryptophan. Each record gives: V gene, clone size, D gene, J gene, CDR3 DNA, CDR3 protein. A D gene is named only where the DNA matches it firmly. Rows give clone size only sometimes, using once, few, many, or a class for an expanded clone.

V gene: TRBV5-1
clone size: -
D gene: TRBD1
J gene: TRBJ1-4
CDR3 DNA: TGCGCCAGCAGCATCGGACAGGGTGCAACTAATGAAAAACTGTTTTTT
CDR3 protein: CASSIGQGATNEKLFF

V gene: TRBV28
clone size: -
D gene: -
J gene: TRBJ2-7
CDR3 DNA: TGTGCCAGCAGCTTGAGCCCCACCCGACAGGACTCCTACGAGCAGTACTTC
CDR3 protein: CASSLSPTRQDSYEQYF

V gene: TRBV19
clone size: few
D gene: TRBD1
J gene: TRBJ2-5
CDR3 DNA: TGTGCCAGTAGTTCCGGGACAGGGTCTGAGACCCAGTACTTC
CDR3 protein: CASSSGTGSETQYF

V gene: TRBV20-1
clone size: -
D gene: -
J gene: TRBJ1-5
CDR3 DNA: TGCAGTGCTAAGGAGGGTTTTGCCCAGCATTTT
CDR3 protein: CSAKEGFAQHF

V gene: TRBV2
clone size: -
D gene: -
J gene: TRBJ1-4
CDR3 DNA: TGTGCCAGCAGAGAACGGGCCCGCAGGGATGAAAAACTGTTTTTT
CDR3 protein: CASRERARRDEKLFF

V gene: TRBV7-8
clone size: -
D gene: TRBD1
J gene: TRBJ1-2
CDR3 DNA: TGTGCCAGCAGCCAAGGACAGGGCTATGGCTACACCTTC
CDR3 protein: CASSQGQGYGYTF

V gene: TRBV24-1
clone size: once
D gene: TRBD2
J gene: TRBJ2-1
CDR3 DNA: TGTGCCACCAGTGACCGGCTGGGGCGGGAGGCCCCCGTGTCCTACAATGAGCAGTTCTTC
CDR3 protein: CATSDRLGREAPVSYNEQFF

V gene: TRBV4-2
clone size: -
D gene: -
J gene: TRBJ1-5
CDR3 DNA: TGTGCCAGCAGCCCGCAACCTCGAGGGAGAGGTAGCAATCAGCCCCAGCATTTT
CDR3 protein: CASSPQPRGRGSNQPQHF

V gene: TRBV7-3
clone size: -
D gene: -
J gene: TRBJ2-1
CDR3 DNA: TGTGCCAGCAGCTTAAGGTCCAATTTTCCTAACAATGAGCAGTTCTTC
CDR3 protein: CASSLRSNFPNNEQFF

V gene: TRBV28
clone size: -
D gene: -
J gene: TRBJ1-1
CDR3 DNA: TGTGCCAGCAGTTTCGGGCGGGGAAGTGCGTGGACTGAAGCTTTCTTT
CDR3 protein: CASSFGRGSAWTEAFF

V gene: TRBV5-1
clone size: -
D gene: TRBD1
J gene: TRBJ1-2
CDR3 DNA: TGCGCCAGCAGCCCCGCGGCCCCACAGGGGCCTCCCGGGTACACCTTC
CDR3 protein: CASSPAAPQGPPGYTF

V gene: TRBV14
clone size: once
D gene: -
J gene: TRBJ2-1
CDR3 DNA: TGTGCCAGCAGCCAATTTGCGGGATCAAGCTCCTACAATGAGCAGTTCTTC
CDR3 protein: CASSQFAGSSSYNEQFF

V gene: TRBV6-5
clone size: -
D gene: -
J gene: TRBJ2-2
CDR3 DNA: TGTGCCACTATGGGTCAGGCGAACACCGGGGAGCTGTTTTTT
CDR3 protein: CATMGQANTGELFF

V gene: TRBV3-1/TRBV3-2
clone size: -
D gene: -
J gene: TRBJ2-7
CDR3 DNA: TGTGCCAGCACCCTGGCGGGAAGACCGGACTACGAGCAGTACTTC
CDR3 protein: CASTLAGRPDYEQYF

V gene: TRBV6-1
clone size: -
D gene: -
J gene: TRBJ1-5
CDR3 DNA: TGTGCCAGCAGTGAAGGGTCAGGGGCCCACCAGCCCCAGCATTTT
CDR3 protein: CASSEGSGAHQPQHF

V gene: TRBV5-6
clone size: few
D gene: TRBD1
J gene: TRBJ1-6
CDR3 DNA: TGTGCCAGCAGCCTCGCCGGGACAGGGAATTCACCCCTCCACTTT
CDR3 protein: CASSLAGTGNSPLHF

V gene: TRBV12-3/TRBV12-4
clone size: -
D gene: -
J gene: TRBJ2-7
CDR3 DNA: TGTGCCAGCAGCCCGAGCGGACTCTACGAGCAGTACTTC
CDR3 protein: CASSPSGLYEQYF